The following is a T cell receptor beta chain sequence with its context. Its antigen is as yet unknown. The data originate from a study of human T cells and chemical hapten exposure. Study background: Sensitization applied 2% DPC to roughly 2 cm by roughly 2 cm of upper inner arm skin. The study, taken as a whole, reports: In comparison with controls, expanded TCRs gave rise to a significantly larger number of large CDR3 similarity clusters.

The time point denotes: pre-sensitization, week 0. Noted treatment: therapeutic diphenylcyclopropenone sensitization with weekly scalp DPC. Per the authors' pipeline: A per-sample median of 95,638 TCRs was observed, with a range of about 23,224 to 700,000. A single record per CDR3 protein comes from TCRdb applying MiXCR to the RACE reads. The V and J calls and clone size are TCRdb's, not the authors'. The data show about 250,000 distinct CDR3 sequences, around 7% seen once. The material was whole blood, obtained in connection with sensitization to the hapten diphenylcyclopropenone (DPC). This TCR derives from a man younger than 35 with alopecia areata. Some clones in this sample may be carry-over from other donors' samples.

CDR3 residues: CASSQDEGLPEAFF. CDR3 bases: TGTGCCAGCAGCCAAGACGAGGGTCTCCCTGAAGCTTTCTTT. The V and J genes are TRBV3-1 and TRBJ1-1; D is unresolved. The V and J ends lost 0 bases and 6 bases respectively, with 11 bases between them. Germline lookup yields CDR1 LGHDT and CDR2 YNNKEL (reference sequence). This CDR3 spans 14 amino acids.